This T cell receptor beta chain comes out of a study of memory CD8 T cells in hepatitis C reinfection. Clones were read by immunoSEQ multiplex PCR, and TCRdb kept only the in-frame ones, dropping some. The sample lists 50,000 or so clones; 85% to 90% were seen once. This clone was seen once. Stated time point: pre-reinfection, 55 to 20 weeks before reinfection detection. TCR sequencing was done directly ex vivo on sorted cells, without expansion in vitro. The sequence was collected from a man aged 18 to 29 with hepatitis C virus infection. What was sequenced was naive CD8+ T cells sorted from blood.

This chain's CDR3 is CASSPAGQGRLNTEAFF. CDR3 in DNA: TGCGCCAGCAGCCCGGCCGGACAGGGGAGGCTGAACACTGAAGCTTTCTTT. V and J are TRBV5-1 and TRBJ1-1; 9 nucleotides align to TRBD1. The CDR3 length is 17 residues. CDR1 is SGHRS and CDR2 is YFSETQ in the germline V gene. With 4 bases clipped from V and 0 bases from J, the junction kept 10 bases outside the gene matches.